These T cell receptor beta chains were read from a single sample in a study of blood T cell repertoires in COVID-19. Some clones are missing from TCRdb's copy, which holds only in-frame ones; the method was immunoSEQ multiplex PCR. The table records roughly 33,000 clones, approximately 80% of them present only once. The sequencing sample was made of peripheral blood. The receptors originated from a woman in her sixties with acute or convalescent COVID-19. The CDR3 runs from the conserved cysteine through the conserved F or W. The D gene is left open where the match is weak. Expanded clones are given a class, and other clones once, few, many or no size at all.

>TRBD1|TRBV6-1|TRBJ2-1|.
TGTGCCAGCAGTGAAGAGTATGGGACAGGGGTGGATGAGCAGTTCTTC
CASSEEYGTGVDEQFF
>TRBD1|TRBV19|TRBJ2-3|.
TGTGCCAGTAGCACTGGGACAGGGGATGTGGATACGCAGTATTTT
CASSTGTGDVDTQYF
>.|TRBV7-3|TRBJ2-1|.
TGTGCCAGCAGCCGCGCGCCAGGGGACAATGAGCAGTTCTTC
CASSRAPGDNEQFF
>TRBD1|TRBV6-6|TRBJ1-2|.
TGTGCCAGCAGTTTCCGACAGGGGGCAGACTATGGCTACACCTTC
CASSFRQGADYGYTF
>.|TRBV5-1|TRBJ1-4|.
TGCGCCAGCAGCTTGGCCACAAGTGAAAAACTGTTTTTT
CASSLATSEKLFF
>.|TRBV30|TRBJ1-1|.
TGTGCCTGGATCCGGGACATCGCTGACACTGAAGCTTTCTTT
CAWIRDIADTEAFF
>.|TRBV25-1|TRBJ1-1|.
TGTGCCAGCAGGAACGAGGGAATCACTGAAGCTTTCTTT
CASRNEGITEAFF
>TRBD1|TRBV30|TRBJ1-6|few
TGTGCCTGGAGCGCGGGACAGGTGACCGGGCTCCTCCACTTT
CAWSAGQVTGLLHF
>TRBD2|TRBV7-3|TRBJ2-1|.
TGTGCCAGCAGCTTACGCGGGGGGCAATACAATGAGCAGTTCTTC
CASSLRGGQYNEQFF
>TRBD1|TRBV7-8|TRBJ1-2|.
TGTGCCAGCAGCCGATCTGGGACAGGGGGGACCGGCTACACCTTC
CASSRSGTGGTGYTF
>TRBD1|TRBV19|TRBJ1-5|.
TGTGCCAGTAGTCCCCGGACAGGGCTAAATCAGCCCCAGCATTTT
CASSPRTGLNQPQHF
>TRBD2|TRBV4-1|TRBJ2-3|.
TGCGCCAGCAGCCAAGACCGGGCTAGCGGGGATAAATGGGGTGATACGCAGTATTTT
CASSQDRASGDKWGDTQYF
>.|TRBV28|TRBJ1-2|.
TGTGCCAGCAGCCCGGGACATAAGAACTACGGCTACACCTTC
CASSPGHKNYGYTF
>.|TRBV14|TRBJ1-4|.
TGTGCCAGCAGCCAACTCCAGGGTCGCACTAATGAAAAACTGTTTTTT
CASSQLQGRTNEKLFF
>TRBD1|TRBV12-3/TRBV12-4|TRBJ2-7|few
TGTGCCAGCAGTTTAGGGGACAGGGAGTACTTC
CASSLGDREYF
>TRBD1|TRBV5-5|TRBJ1-5|.
TGTGCCAGCAGTTATCTCACCGGGACAGGGGATAGCAATCAGCCCCAGCATTTT
CASSYLTGTGDSNQPQHF
>.|TRBV2|TRBJ1-2|.
TGTGCCAGCAGTGACTCAGGGGTAGGAGGAGATGGCTACACCTTC
CASSDSGVGGDGYTF
>.|TRBV30|TRBJ2-7|.
TGTGCCTGGAGTGTACAAGCGCACCCCTCAGAGATACACTACGAGCAGTACTTC
CAWSVQAHPSEIHYEQYF
>TRBD1|TRBV28|TRBJ2-7|.
TGTGCCAGTGATAGCCAGGGGGCGGACTACGAGCAGTACTTC
CASDSQGADYEQYF
>.|TRBV6-5|TRBJ1-1|few
TGTGCCAGCAGTTACTTTAAGTCGAGCACTGAAGCTTTCTTT
CASSYFKSSTEAFF
>.|TRBV6-1|TRBJ2-5|.
TGTGCCAGCAGTCAAGCCCTGGTTGGAACAGGGGGGGGCCAAGAGACCCAGTACTTC
CASSQALVGTGGGQETQYF
>.|TRBV5-1|TRBJ2-7|.
TGCGCCAGCAGCCCACAGGTGAGCTCCTACGAGCAGTACTTC
CASSPQVSSYEQYF
>.|TRBV9|TRBJ1-4|once
TGTGCCAGCAGCGAGGGACACCTAAATGAAAAACTGTTTTTT
CASSEGHLNEKLFF
>.|TRBV6-6|TRBJ1-4|few
TGTGCCAGCAGTTGGTCGCGGGGTAATGAAAAACTGTTTTTT
CASSWSRGNEKLFF
>TRBD2|TRBV2|TRBJ2-5|once
TGTGCCAGCGAGGGACTAGCGGGGGCCCTCGGTCAAGAGACCCAGTACTTC
CASEGLAGALGQETQYF
>TRBD2|TRBV9|TRBJ2-6|.
TGTGCCAGCAGCGTAGTCCCTAGACTAGCGGGGGGGTCTGGGGCCAACGTCCTGACTTTC
CASSVVPRLAGGSGANVLTF
>.|TRBV5-1|TRBJ1-2|.
TGCGCCAGCAGTTTAGGAGGGCAGGCCTATGGCTACACCTTC
CASSLGGQAYGYTF
>TRBD2|TRBV30|TRBJ2-7|.
TGTGCCTGGAGTCGGGGGGAAATGGAGCCCGAGCAGTACTTC
CAWSRGEMEPEQYF
>.|TRBV5-1|TRBJ1-4|.
TGCGCCAGCAGCTCCTTGGGGGGGACTAATGAAAAACTGTTTTTT
CASSSLGGTNEKLFF
>.|TRBV6-5|TRBJ2-1|.
TGTGCCAGCAGCCCCCGACTCGGGGAGCAGTTCTTC
CASSPRLGEQFF
>TRBD1|TRBV14|TRBJ1-1|once
TGTGCCAGCAGCCAGACCTGGACAGGGCTTGCTTTCTTT
CASSQTWTGLAFF
>.|TRBV11-2|TRBJ1-4|medium-sized
TGTGCCAGCAGCTTAGAGGGGGGGCGAAAGACCGCTAATGAAAAACTGTTTTTT
CASSLEGGRKTANEKLFF
>TRBD1|TRBV28|TRBJ2-1|.
TGTGCCAGCAGAACGCCGACAGGGGTGGTCGATGAGCAGTTCTTC
CASRTPTGVVDEQFF
>TRBD1|TRBV19|TRBJ1-1|.
TGTGCCAGTAGTATAGACCGACCGGACAGGGGAAACACTGAAGCTTTCTTT
CASSIDRPDRGNTEAFF
>.|TRBV2|TRBJ2-1|.
TGTGCCAGCAGTGGCACAAACTACAATGAGCAGTTCTTC
CASSGTNYNEQFF
>.|TRBV3-1/TRBV3-2|TRBJ2-1|.
TGTGCCAGCAGCCAAGTCAGGGAATCCTACAATGAGCAGTTCTTC
CASSQVRESYNEQFF
>TRBD1|TRBV6-1|TRBJ1-5|.
TGTGCCAGCAGTGGGGACAGGGGGTCTATGCGCAATCAGCCCCAGCATTTT
CASSGDRGSMRNQPQHF
>TRBD1|TRBV4-1|TRBJ1-2|.
TGCGCCAGCAGCCAAGATTGGGTTTACAGGGGGGACGGCTACACCTTC
CASSQDWVYRGDGYTF
>.|TRBV10-2|TRBJ1-1|.
TGCGCCAGCAGTCTGACAGCAAACACTGAAGCTTTCTTT
CASSLTANTEAFF
>TRBD1|TRBV5-4|TRBJ2-7|.
TGTGCCAGCAGCCGCCAGGACAGGGCTTTTCTGGACGAGCAGTACTTC
CASSRQDRAFLDEQYF
>.|TRBV18|TRBJ1-3|few
TGTGCCAGCTCCCCAAGGGGGGGCGAAAACACCATATATTTT
CASSPRGGENTIYF
>.|TRBV14|TRBJ1-6|once
TGTGCCAGCAGCCAACAACAGGGTACTTCACCCCTCCACTTT
CASSQQQGTSPLHF
>.|TRBV29-1|TRBJ1-2|.
TGCAGCGTTGTTGCAGGGCTACATACTTTTAACTATGGCTACACCTTC
CSVVAGLHTFNYGYTF
>.|TRBV10-2|TRBJ1-2|few
TGCGCCAGCAGTGAGCCGCTGGGGGAGGTATCGAATGGCTACACCTTC
CASSEPLGEVSNGYTF
>.|TRBV7-9|TRBJ1-2|few
TGTGCCAGCAGTAAAAGTTCAGAGGATGGCTACACCTTC
CASSKSSEDGYTF
>TRBD2|TRBV18|TRBJ2-3|.
TGTGCCAGCTCACGACTTATAGCGGGGGGCACTCTAGCTGACACAGATACGCAGTATTTT
CASSRLIAGGTLADTDTQYF
>.|TRBV5-6|TRBJ1-6|.
TGTGCCAGCAGAAAACTTCAGGGTACACCCCTCCACTTT
CASRKLQGTPLHF
>TRBD2|TRBV29-1|TRBJ2-3|.
TGCAGCGTACCCGGGACTAGCGGGGGGGCGGGGGATACGCAGTATTTT
CSVPGTSGGAGDTQYF
>TRBD2|TRBV5-1|TRBJ2-1|.
TGCGCCAGCAGCTTGCGCAGCGGGGGGGCGAATAATGAGCAGTTCTTC
CASSLRSGGANNEQFF
>.|TRBV29-1|TRBJ2-5|.
TGCAGCGTGGCCTGGGCAGGGGAGACCCAGTACTTC
CSVAWAGETQYF
>.|TRBV9|TRBJ2-5|.
TGTGCCAGCAGCGTAGGTGCCACCAATCGAGGCGAGACCCAGTACTTC
CASSVGATNRGETQYF
>TRBD1|TRBV28|TRBJ1-2|.
TGTGCCAGCAGTACTACCACTGGGACAGGGGGCCTCTACACCTTC
CASSTTTGTGGLYTF
>.|TRBV6-6|TRBJ2-3|few
TGTGCCAGCAGTTACGAGGGAAGTAGTTGGGATACGCAGTATTTT
CASSYEGSSWDTQYF
>.|TRBV11-2|TRBJ2-2|.
TGTGCCAGCAGCTTACAAGGAGCCGGGGAGCTGTTTTTT
CASSLQGAGELFF